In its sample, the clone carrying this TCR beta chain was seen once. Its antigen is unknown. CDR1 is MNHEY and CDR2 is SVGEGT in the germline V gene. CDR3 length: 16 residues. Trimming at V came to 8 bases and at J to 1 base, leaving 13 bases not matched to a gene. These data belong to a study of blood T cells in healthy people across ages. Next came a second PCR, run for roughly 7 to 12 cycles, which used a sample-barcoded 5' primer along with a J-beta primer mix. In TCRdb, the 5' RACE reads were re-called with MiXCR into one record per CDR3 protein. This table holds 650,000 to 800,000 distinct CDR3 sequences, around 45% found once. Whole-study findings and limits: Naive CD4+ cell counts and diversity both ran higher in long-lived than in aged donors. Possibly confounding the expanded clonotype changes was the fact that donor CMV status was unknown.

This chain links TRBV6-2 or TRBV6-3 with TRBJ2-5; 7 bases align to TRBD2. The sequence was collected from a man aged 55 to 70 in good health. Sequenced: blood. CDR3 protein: CASQRGREGTQETQYF. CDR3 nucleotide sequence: TGTGCCAGCCAGAGGGGCAGGGAGGGGACCCAAGAGACCCAGTACTTC.